The 27 T cell receptor beta chains below were found in one sample sequenced in a study of blood T cell repertoires in COVID-19. The data were produced by immunoSEQ multiplex PCR, yet TCRdb's version contains in-frame clones alone and is incomplete. In the table there are about 330,000 clones, more than 70% of which are singletons. The sample comprised peripheral blood. These receptors came from a woman aged 50 to 60 with acute or convalescent COVID-19.

The genes are TRBV7-2 and TRBJ2-2, with 7 nucleotides matching TRBD1. The germline V gene encodes CDR1 SGHTA and CDR2 FQGNSA. The trim removed 5 bases at V and 4 bases at J, leaving 7 bases unmatched. This CDR3 spans 15 amino acids. In DNA form, the CDR3 reads TGTGCCAGCAGCACTTCGGGACAGTTCACCGGGGAGCTGTTTTTT. Protein: CASSTSGQFTGELFF.

The CDR3 DNA reads as TGTGCCAGCAGCTTAGGTAGCGTCACAGATACGCAGTATTTT. Its translation: CASSLGSVTDTQYF. The rearrangement joins TRBV11-3 to TRBJ2-3; D may be TRBD2 (5 bases). Between the trimmed V and J ends, which lost 1 base and 2 bases, there was a span of 7 bases. Germline CDR1 SGHNT, CDR2 YENEEA. The CDR3 is made up of 14 amino acids. Combining the CDR3 with reference TRBV11-3 and TRBJ2-3 gives the whole variable domain EAGVVQSPRYKIIEKKQPVAFWCNPISGHNTLYWYLQNLGQGPELLIRYENEEAVDDSQLPKDRFSAERLKGVDSTLKIQPAELGDSAVYLCASSLGSVTDTQYFGPGTRLTVL.

This clone was found a few times. The chain uses TRBV7-2 and TRBJ2-6; D may be TRBD2 (6 bases). Trimming removed 5 bases from V and 2 bases from J, with 10 bases in between. The CDR3 contains 15 residues. Germline lookup yields CDR1 SGHTA and CDR2 FQGNSA. CDR3 residues: CASSRGTAGANVLTF. CDR3 bases: TGTGCCAGCAGCCGTGGGACTGCTGGGGCCAACGTCCTGACTTTC.

This clone was counted many times. V gene TRBV6-5 combines with J gene TRBJ2-5, with TRBD1 identical over 7 bases. This CDR3 contains 13 residues. V shed 2 bases and J 3 bases; nucleotides not matched to a gene: 0. Germline loops: CDR1 MNHEY, CDR2 SVGAGI. This chain's CDR3 is CASSYDREETQYF. As DNA, the CDR3 is TGTGCCAGCAGTTACGACAGGGAAGAGACCCAGTACTTC.

This clone was observed a single time. The rearrangement uses TRBV9 and TRBJ1-2; 9 nucleotides match TRBD1. V was clipped by 5 bases and J by 4 bases; unmatched bases: 3. The V gene's germline CDR1 is SGDLS and CDR2 YYNGEE. This CDR3 comprises 13 residues. The CDR3 nucleotides are TGTGCCAGCAGGGACAGGGGTGTCTATGGCTACACCTTC. Translated: CASRDRGVYGYTF. Looking up the rest from reference TRBV9 and TRBJ1-2 gives the full variable domain: DSGVTQTPKHLITATGQRVTLRCSPRSGDLSVYWYQQSLDQGLQFLIQYYNGEERAKGNILERFSAQQFPDLHSELNLSSLELGDSALYFCASRDRGVYGYTFGSGTRLTVV.

The chain combines TRBV5-1 with TRBJ2-1, with TRBD1 matching over 8 bases. The CDR3 has 15 amino acids. Losses at the gene ends were 0 bases for V and 3 bases for J; bases not matched to a gene: 2. The germline CDR1 and CDR2 sequences are SGHRS and YFSETQ. As DNA, the CDR3 is TGCGCCAGCAGCTTGGGGACAGGGTTCTACAATGAGCAGTTCTTC. It is translated as CASSLGTGFYNEQFF. Together with reference TRBV5-1 and TRBJ2-1, the CDR3 gives the full variable domain: KAGVTQTPRYLIKTRGQQVTLSCSPISGHRSVSWYQQTPGQGLQFLFEYFSETQRNKGNFPGRFSGRQFSNSRSEMNVSTLELGDSALYLCASSLGTGFYNEQFFGPGTRLTVL.

The chain is built from TRBV7-2 and TRBJ1-2, with D perhaps TRBD1 (5 bases). Germline-derived CDR1 and CDR2 are SGHTA and FQGNSA. Trimming cost V 5 bases and J 4 bases, with 8 bases left between them. CDR3 length equals 12 residues. Here the CDR3 reads CASSRDSYGYTF. The CDR3 bases are TGTGCCAGCAGCCGCGACAGCTATGGCTACACCTTC. Filled out from reference TRBV7-2 and TRBJ1-2, the complete variable domain reads GAGVSQSPSNKVTEKGKDVELRCDPISGHTALYWYRQSLGQGLEFLIYFQGNSAPDKSGLPSDRFSAERTGGSVSTLTIQRTQQEDSAVYLCASSRDSYGYTFGSGTRLTVV.

The chain uses TRBV6-2 or TRBV6-3 and TRBJ2-7, with TRBD2 identical over 9 bases. The junction had 5 bases not matched to a gene; V was cut back by 3 bases and J by 2 bases. CDR1 and CDR2 (germline): MNHEY, SVGEGT. The length of the CDR3 is 15 residues. CDR3 nucleotide sequence: TGTGCCAGCAGTTATAGTCTAGCGGGACCCTACGAGCAGTACTTC. As protein: CASSYSLAGPYEQYF.

The chain is built from TRBV29-1 and TRBJ1-2; TRBD1 matches at 8 bases. The CDR3 contains 12 residues. From germline, CDR1 is SQVTM and CDR2 ANQGSEA. V was clipped by 2 bases and J by 6 bases; unmatched bases: 2. Here the CDR3 DNA reads TGCAGCGTTGAATGGACAGGGCATGGCTACACCTTC. This gives the protein CSVEWTGHGYTF.

This clone has only one observation. The chain couples TRBV12-3 or TRBV12-4 to TRBJ1-1; D gene uncertain. Trimming left V 3 bases short and J 3 bases short, with 8 bases between. CDR3 length: 13 residues. CDR3 nucleotides: TGTGCCAGCAGTTTTAAGAGTGACACTGAAGCTTTCTTT. It codes for CASSFKSDTEAFF.

This chain connects TRBV15 to TRBJ2-7, with 7 bases matching TRBD2. The CDR3 is 15 amino acids. Germline V gives CDR1 LNHNV, CDR2 YYDKDF (reference sequence). V was pared by 0 bases and J by 2 bases, with 4 bases of the junction left unmatched. The CDR3 here is CATSRDLAATYEQYF. The CDR3 DNA reads as TGTGCCACCAGCAGAGATCTAGCGGCGACCTACGAGCAGTACTTC.

V is TRBV13 and J is TRBJ2-5, with no clear D. Germline CDR1 is PRHDT and CDR2 is FYEKMQ (reference sequence). There are 11 residues in the CDR3. V lost 5 bases, J lost 5 bases, and 6 bases lay in between. The CDR3 DNA reads TGTGCCAGCAGCGTCGCGGAGACCCAGTACTTC. This sequence encodes CASSVAETQYF.

J is TRBJ2-3 and V is TRBV10-1; D remains unclear. The CDR3 contains 14 residues. V dropped 5 bases and J dropped 2 bases, with 11 bases sitting between them. CDR1 and CDR2 from the germline V gene are WNHNN and SYGVQD (reference sequence). The CDR3 DNA reads TGCGCCAGCAGTCGAGACTTAAACACAGATACGCAGTATTTT. Residues: CASSRDLNTDTQYF.

The chain is built from TRBV6-6 and TRBJ1-5, with D possibly TRBD1 on 5 matching bases. The V gene lost 8 bases and the J gene lost 0 bases, with 11 bases spanning the gap. This CDR3 has 14 amino acids. CDR1 and CDR2 from the germline V gene are MNHNY and SVGAGI (reference sequence). The CDR3 DNA is TGTGCCAGCGGACAACACAGTAGCAATCAGCCCCAGCATTTT. This sequence encodes CASGQHSSNQPQHF.

The chain joins TRBV5-1 to TRBJ1-6; D uncertain. The germline gives CDR1 SGHRS, CDR2 YFSETQ. The CDR3 is made up of 14 amino acids. The germline V and J ends were trimmed by 1 base and 6 bases, with 8 bases remaining between them. CDR3 region: CASSLMTGNSPLHF. The CDR3 DNA is TGCGCCAGCAGCTTGATGACGGGTAATTCACCCCTCCACTTT.

The chain combines TRBV4-2 with TRBJ2-1, with 13 nucleotides matching TRBD2. Per the germline V gene, CDR1 is LGHNA and CDR2 is YNFKEQ. J lost 8 bases, V lost 2 bases, and 6 bases had no gene match. The CDR3 totals 16 residues. The CDR3 loop is CASSQLTSGRDDEQFF. For the CDR3, the DNA is TGTGCCAGCAGCCAACTTACTAGCGGGAGGGACGATGAGCAGTTCTTC.

V usage is TRBV7-2 and J usage is TRBJ1-1; the D gene is possibly TRBD1 (5 bases). The CDR3 spans 16 residues. Germline CDR1 SGHTA, CDR2 FQGNSA. Trimming removed 1 base at V and 5 bases at J, with 17 bases between. The CDR3 nucleotides read TGTGCCAGCAGCTTAGTCCATATCCGGGAGGGGACTGAAGCTTTCTTT. This encodes CASSLVHIREGTEAFF.

The rearrangement uses TRBV6-2 or TRBV6-3 and TRBJ2-1; D gene uncertain. Trimming pared 6 bases from V and 7 bases from J, leaving 10 bases between. CDR3 length equals 12 residues. Per the germline V gene, CDR1 is MNHEY and CDR2 is SVGEGT. This chain's CDR3 is CASSNFQNEQFF. The CDR3 bases are TGTGCCAGCAGCAATTTCCAGAATGAGCAGTTCTTC.

In this sample, this clone turned up once. This chain uses TRBV30 with TRBJ2-3; 9 nucleotides match TRBD1. CDR1 and CDR2 from the germline V gene are GTSNPN and SVGIG (reference sequence). After removal of 3 bases from V and 5 bases from J, the junction contained 9 bases not matched to a gene. The CDR3 totals 15 residues. The CDR3: CAWRETGGVQDTQYF. CDR3 coding DNA: TGTGCCTGGAGAGAAACAGGGGGCGTTCAAGATACGCAGTATTTT.

The V call is TRBV6-5, the J call TRBJ1-6, with TRBD1 matching over 7 bases. The V gene's germline CDR1 is MNHEY and CDR2 SVGAGI. Germline trimming cut 6 bases from V and 8 bases from J; bases unmatched to any gene: 7. The CDR3 runs to 14 residues. CDR3 in DNA: TGTGCCAGCAGCCCCGGGACAGTTGATTCACCCCTCCACTTT. This sequence encodes CASSPGTVDSPLHF.

The V gene is TRBV30, the J gene TRBJ1-2; no clear D. Germline CDR1 and CDR2: GTSNPN and SVGIG (reference sequence). There are 15 residues in the CDR3. V shed 7 bases and J shed 4 bases, with 22 bases lying between them. In nucleotides, the CDR3 is TGTGCCTCCCGGGCGGGCTCCCTGGAGGTCTATGGCTACACCTTC. This translates into CASRAGSLEVYGYTF.

The V gene is TRBV12-3 or TRBV12-4, the J gene TRBJ2-5, with TRBD1 as a possible D gene (5 bases). The CDR3 covers 11 residues. V dropped 8 bases and J dropped 2 bases, with 6 bases sitting between them. CDR3 sequence reads: CASSGQETQYF. The DNA of the CDR3 is TGTGCCAGCTCAGGGCAAGAGACCCAGTACTTC.

The V and J genes are TRBV18 and TRBJ1-4; D is unclear. This CDR3 region has 13 residues. V was trimmed by 4 bases and J by 4 bases, leaving 7 bases between them. Germline values: CDR1 KGHSH, CDR2 LQKENI. This CDR3 reads CASSQGGNEKLFF. The CDR3 DNA sequence: TGTGCCAGCTCACAGGGAGGTAATGAAAAACTGTTTTTT.

This rearrangement joins TRBV6-5 to TRBJ1-1; D possibly corresponds to TRBD1 (6 bases). The germline CDR1 and CDR2 sequences are MNHEY and SVGAGI. The CDR3 runs to 15 residues. Trimming cost V 6 bases and J 4 bases, with 18 bases left between them. The CDR3, as DNA: TGTGCCAGCAGCCAGGGGAGTGGGGGTGGCACTGAAGCTTTCTTT. It translates to CASSQGSGGGTEAFF.

The gene calls are TRBV4-2 and TRBJ1-3; TRBD1 aligns across 8 bases. This CDR3 contains 16 residues. The trim removed 1 base at V and 2 bases at J, leaving 4 bases unmatched. The germline V gene has CDR1 LGHNA and CDR2 YNFKEQ. The CDR3 sequence: CASSQAQGGTGNTIYF. CDR3 nucleotides: TGTGCCAGCAGCCAAGCACAGGGGGGAACTGGAAACACCATATATTTT.

This clone was picked up a small number of times. The chain joins TRBV5-1 to TRBJ1-2; 12 bases match TRBD1. The germline CDR1 and CDR2 sequences are SGHRS and YFSETQ. Trimming took 4 bases from V and 2 from J; bases not matched to a gene: 12. CDR3 length: 18 amino acids. CDR3 residues: CASSIGGQGARWNYGYTF. CDR3 nucleotides: TGCGCCAGCAGCATCGGGGGACAGGGGGCGAGATGGAACTATGGCTACACCTTC.

V is TRBV4-2 and J is TRBJ1-2, with 9 positions matching TRBD1. J gave up 2 bases and V 3 bases, and 7 bases lay outside the gene matches. CDR3 length: 16 amino acids. The germline V gene has CDR1 LGHNA and CDR2 YNFKEQ. This CDR3 reads CASSQETGGDNYGYTF. CDR3 coding DNA: TGTGCCAGCAGCCAGGAAACAGGGGGCGACAACTATGGCTACACCTTC.